The 7 T cell receptor beta chains presented below share a single source sample, sequenced in a study of blood T cell repertoires in COVID-19. Here immunoSEQ multiplex PCR was the method, and the copy in TCRdb shows in-frame clones only, minus some. The sample shows almost 55,000 clones, roughly 84% of them seen only once. The material sequenced was peripheral blood. The receptors here all came from a man aged 50 to 59 with acute or convalescent COVID-19.

This chain connects TRBV5-1 to TRBJ1-1; unclear D gene. Germline CDR1 SGHRS, CDR2 YFSETQ. This CDR3 has 14 amino acids. V shed 4 bases and J shed 5 bases, with 15 bases lying between them. The CDR3 loop reads CASSPREGATEAFF. The CDR3 region has the DNA TGCGCCAGCAGCCCCCGAGAGGGCGCGACTGAAGCTTTCTTT.

This rearrangement joins TRBV12-2 to TRBJ2-7; TRBD2 is the table's D call and was not checked against the DNA. TRBV12-2 is described as a pseudogene. The CDR3 has 16 residues. The CDR3 nucleotides are TGTGCAAGTCGCTTGACTAGCGGAAAGAGCTCCTACGAGCAGTACTTC. This gives the protein CASRLTSGKSSYEQYF.

This chain joins TRBV27 and TRBJ1-1; TRBD1 is a possible D gene (6 bases). Germline CDR1 is MNHEY and CDR2 is SMNVEV (reference sequence). The CDR3 loop spans 11 amino acids. V lost 8 bases to trimming and J lost 5 bases, with 9 bases between them. The CDR3 DNA sequence: TGTGCCAGCCTCCAGGGGACTGAAGCTTTCTTT. It codes for CASLQGTEAFF.

The rearrangement uses TRBV25-1 and TRBJ2-2; 8 bases line up with TRBD1. This CDR3 has 14 amino acids. With V trimmed by 5 bases and J by 7 bases, 6 bases remained unmatched. Germline CDR1 is MGHDK and CDR2 is SYGVNS. The CDR3 spells CASSPRGHFGELFF. CDR3 DNA sequence: TGTGCCAGCAGTCCCAGGGGGCATTTCGGGGAGCTGTTTTTT.

The chain recombines TRBV29-1 with TRBJ2-5, with 9 nucleotides matching TRBD1. This CDR3 has 14 residues. Per the germline V gene, CDR1 is SQVTM and CDR2 is ANQGSEA. The trim removed 6 bases at V and 1 base at J, leaving 6 bases unmatched. The CDR3 region has the DNA TGCAGCGTGGCCCGGACAGGGGCCCAAGAGACCCAGTACTTC. The encoded protein is CSVARTGAQETQYF. Variable domain in full (rest from reference TRBV29-1 and TRBJ2-5): SAVISQKPSRDICQRGTSLTIQCQVDSQVTMMFWYRQQPGQSLTLIATANQGSEATYESGFVIDKFPISRPNLTFSTLTVSNMSPEDSSIYLCSVARTGAQETQYFGPGTRLLVL.

The chain is built from TRBV21-1 and TRBJ2-3; TRBD2, the D gene given by the table, was not confirmed from the DNA. TRBV21-1 is deemed a pseudogene. This CDR3 contains 15 residues. This chain's CDR3 is CASSTRGGGIDTQYF. CDR3 in DNA: TGTGCCAGCAGCACCCGAGGGGGGGGAATAGATACGCAGTATTTT.

The CDR3 DNA reads as TGCAGCGGTCTCAGCGGTCGCACAGATACGCAGTATTTT. The encoded protein is CSGLSGRTDTQYF. The chain is built from TRBV29-1 and TRBJ2-3; D may be TRBD2 (5 bases). Looked up from germline, CDR1 is SQVTM and CDR2 is ANQGSEA. V was cut by 7 bases and J by 1 base, with 12 bases left in between. This CDR3 spans 13 amino acids.